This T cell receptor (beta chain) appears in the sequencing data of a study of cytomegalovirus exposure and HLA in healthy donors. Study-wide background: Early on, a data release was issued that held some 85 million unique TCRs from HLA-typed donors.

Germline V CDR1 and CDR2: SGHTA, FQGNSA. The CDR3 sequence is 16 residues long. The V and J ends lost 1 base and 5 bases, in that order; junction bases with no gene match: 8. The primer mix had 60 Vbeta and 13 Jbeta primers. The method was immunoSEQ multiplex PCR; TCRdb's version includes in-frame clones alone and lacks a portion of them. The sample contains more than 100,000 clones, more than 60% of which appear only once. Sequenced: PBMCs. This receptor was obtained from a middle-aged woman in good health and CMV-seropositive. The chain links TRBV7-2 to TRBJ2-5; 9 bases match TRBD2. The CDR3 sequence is CASSLEGGGAEETQYF. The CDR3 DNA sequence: TGTGCCAGCAGCTTAGAGGGCGGGGGGGCAGAGGAGACCCAGTACTTC.